One T cell receptor (beta chain) is described in this entry. This clone has a single count. Its antigen is still unknown. Base qualities are not provided; no much larger clone lies one nucleotide away. This entry comes from a study of T cell repertoires and HLA-DP antigens (dated by TCRdb to 2016 to 2019). About the investigation overall: The study used an in vitro model of CD4+ T cell alloreactivity against allogeneic HLA-DP presented by transduced HeLa cells. Compared with self, one alloantigen differed at one amino acid in the peptide-binding groove and the other differed at under 13, modelling structurally similar versus dissimilar alloantigens. Of the three donors, two were male and one was female, with ages ranging from the 18-to-29 band to the 60-to-69 band. An average DNA input of around 220 ng was used for sorted CD137+CD4+ samples, compared with approximately 1.3 ug for pre-culture CD4+ samples.

Points the paper makes about the study in general: Naive and memory CD4+ repertoires were not analysed separately. Limitations included only a few donors, a non-physiological HeLa antigen-presenting system, and the use of total CD4+ responder cells. Clones undetected before culture had an average cumulative frequency of approximately 37% against one allele and 50.6% against the other. Clonality of sorted CD137+ cells was similar against both alloantigens (about 0.39) and much higher than in pre-culture samples (approximately 0.039).

TCRB CDR3 regions were amplified with the immunoSEQ multiplex PCR using forward primers for 54 TRBV segments and reverse primers for 13 TRBJ segments. Pre-culture CD4+ samples were sequenced at deep resolution, targeting 210,000 or so T cell genomes. Sequencing of the amplicons on an Illumina HiSeq System generated 87 bp reads spanning the CDR3. As for how the authors treated the data: PCR and sequencing errors in the reads were corrected, and alignment to IMGT reference sequences was used to define CDR3 regions. Template and unique rearrangement counts were estimated using synthetic template pools. Clonality was computed as 1 minus Pielou's evenness. The Daley-Smith estimator was used to estimate richness. Morisita's index served as the measure of repertoire overlap. A clone counted as low-abundance if it appeared in cultured samples but went undetected in the pre-culture repertoire of the same donor. Entries here come from immuneACCESS through TCRdb and include only in-frame sequences with V and J called. Some clones fail to appear in such tables; in the studies checked, an unresolved V gene covers under half of the shortfall, and the cause of the remainder is unknown. That table gives V, J and clone size, and the DNA gave D and trimming. The sample table contains fewer than 95,000 clones; only one count was recorded for around nine tenths of them. Jointly, the top ten make up roughly 1.5% of the sample.

Magnetic bead negative selection was used to isolate untouched CD4+ T cells from Ficoll-separated PBMC, with purity averaging roughly 98%. Untouched CD4+ T cells were isolated with magnetic beads from Ficoll-separated PBMC, and a purity of 95% to 98% was reached with negligible CD8+ contamination. Peripheral blood mononuclear cells came from the buffy coats of a few healthy blood donors, who served as the study's donors. Each of the three donors was CMV seronegative. The DNeasy Blood & Tissue Kit was used for extraction of genomic DNA. TCRB sequencing was performed on genomic DNA from sorted CD137+CD4+ cells and pre-culture CD4+ baseline samples from each subject. Sequences GTSNPN (CDR1) and SVGIG (CDR2) are obtained from the germline V gene (reference sequence). The CDR3 numbers 14 residues from cysteine through phenylalanine. CDR3 DNA only is kept here, 42 bases in frame from base 1. The trim is 3 bases for V and 9 bases for J, with a gap of 18 bases between the germline ends.

Sequenced input: CD4+ T cells from PBMCs. The chain employs TRBV30 and TRBJ2-1; the D gene cannot be named for sure. This receptor was identified in a man aged 50 to 59 in good health and CMV-seronegative. Read as DNA, the sequence is TGTGCCTGGAGAGCCCCTAGTCCGAGTAGTGAGCAGTTCTTC. This codes for CAWRAPSPSSEQFF. Extended through the reference TRBV30 and TRBJ2-1 proteins, this CDR3 yields the full variable domain: SQTIHQWPATLVQPVGSPLSLECTVEGTSNPNLYWYRQAAGRGLQLLFYSVGIGQISSEVPQNLSASRPQDRQFILSSKKLLLSDSGFYLCAWRAPSPSSEQFFGPGTRLTVL.